This TCR beta chain was sequenced during a study of T cell responses to AZD1222 COVID-19 vaccine. Regarding the study as a whole: Unmutated regions of variants are reportedly targeted by nearly half of spike-specific TCRs. A rise in Spike-specific TCR breadth and depth followed two AZD1222 doses. The study found vaccine-associated CD4 TCRs spanning spike, dominant at 160-218 and 743-854.

Sequenced by immunoSEQ multiplex PCR; TCRdb stores in-frame clones only, minus some. This table has about 100,000 clones, roughly 90% appearing once. This clone was observed a handful of times. Antigen: not known. The sequence was obtained from an adult in good health. Sequencing was performed on peripheral blood, taken on day 0 of MenACWY control vaccination.

CDR3 in DNA: TGTGCCAGTGGAACAAATGAAAAACTGTTTTTT. This encodes CASGTNEKLFF. This chain uses TRBV19 with TRBJ1-4; unclear D gene. Trimming removed 8 bases from V and 5 bases from J, with 6 bases in between. CDR3 size: 11 residues. CDR1 is LNHDA, CDR2 SQIVND, per germline (reference sequence).